This T cell receptor beta chain appears in the sequencing data of a study of vaccination and CD4 T cells after COVID-19. This CDR3 region has 14 residues. J was trimmed by 1 base and V by 5 bases; bases with no gene match: 2. Germline V gene lookup returns CDR1 SGHVS and CDR2 FQNEAQ. An Oncomine TCR Beta short-read assay was used to sequence the DNA from cultured CD4+ T cells. Genomic DNA was drawn out of CD4+ T cells grown in culture. TCRdb called the PCR reads again in MiXCR, with one record for every CDR3 protein. The data contain thousands of distinct CDR3 sequences, around two fifths of them singletons. Within the sample, this clonotype is medium-sized. Its matching antigen is unknown. Described treatment: roughly 10-day PBMC culture with coronavirus spike peptide pools or control peptides (ViraFEST assay). One should note that the unexposed donor's CD4+ T cells were collected before the COVID-19 pandemic (2011-2018). PBMCs, plated at roughly 2 million per well, were grown in the presence of 10 IU/ml IL-2 and roughly 9.5 ug/ml peptide pools.

The source of this sequence is a human donor in good health. The sample was CD4+ T cells from blood, cultured in vitro. This chain joins TRBV7-8 and TRBJ1-1; 9 bases match TRBD1. The CDR3 loop reads CASSGTGPNTEAFF. CDR3 sequence (DNA): TGTGCCAGCAGCGGGACAGGGCCGAACACTGAAGCTTTCTTT.